This T cell receptor (beta chain) was profiled in a study of PD-L1 blockade in urothelial cancer. Study-level information: In terms of prior chemotherapy, patients had received 0 to 3 regimens. Blood was subjected to analysis at 3 weeks (second dose) and 6 weeks following treatment start.

The time point: pretreatment peripheral blood. This table comes from immunoSEQ multiplex PCR, and its TCRdb copy is limited to in-frame clones, with some not included. Of about 57,000 clones listed, 80% to 90% are singletons. The J segment lost 5 bases and the V segment lost 4 bases, leaving 2 bases of the junction unmatched. Germline assignment: CDR1 SGHNT and CDR2 YYREEE (reference sequence). The CDR3 covers 12 residues. The receptor's source is a man between 65 and 79 years old with urothelial cancer. This chain uses TRBV5-4 with TRBJ2-5, with 7 bases that match TRBD2. The sample consisted of PBMCs, taken around atezolizumab (anti-PD-L1) treatment. The CDR3 DNA sequence: TGTGCCAGCAGCACCGGGAGGGAGACCCAGTACTTC. The encoded protein is CASSTGRETQYF. The whole variable domain, filled in from reference TRBV5-4 and TRBJ2-5, reads ETGVTQSPTHLIKTRGQQVTLRCSSQSGHNTVSWYQQALGQGPQFIFQYYREEENGRGNFPPRFSGLQFPNYSSELNVNALELDDSALYLCASSTGRETQYFGPGTRLLVL.